This T cell receptor beta chain was identified during a study of T cells after yellow fever vaccination. Overall study context: Tscm, CM, EM and EMRA memory subsets were sorted by CD3, CD45RA, CCR7 and CD95. Study-level results: A small proportion of clonotypes was detected in both the CD4 and CD8 compartments. Post-booster repertoires contained most primary-vaccination clones again (roughly 96% CD4, about 88% CD8). The study noted that FACS-sorted repertoires could contain abundant clonotypes contaminating from the bulk population.

CDR3 length: 12 amino acids. Germline V lookup: CDR1 DFQATT, CDR2 SNEGSKA (reference sequence). V was trimmed by 2 bases and J by 4 bases, leaving 8 bases between them. TCRdb reanalysed the 5' RACE reads using MiXCR and keeps one entry per CDR3 protein. Among around 30,000 distinct CDR3 sequences listed, around 5.8% were seen once. At least ten counts were recorded for this clonotype. V is TRBV20-1 and J is TRBJ1-1; D perhaps matches TRBD1 (6 bases). The material sequenced was PBMCs, either bulk or a sorted T-cell subset (CD4+, CD8+, memory, or dextramer-sorted; not recorded which), taken on the day of the yellow fever booster vaccination. The TCR comes from a man aged 30-40 years who received the YFV17D yellow fever vaccine. The CDR3 DNA follows: TGCAGTGCTAGAACGGGGGCCACTGAAGCTTTCTTT. Amino acids: CSARTGATEAFF.